Listed below are T cell receptor beta chains from one sample, sequenced in a study of blood T cell repertoires in COVID-19. Clones were read by immunoSEQ multiplex PCR, and TCRdb kept only the in-frame ones, dropping some. The sample lists roughly 90,000 clones; 80% to 85% were seen once. Sequenced sample: peripheral blood. These receptors originate from a woman older than 75 with active or convalescent COVID-19. CDR3s include the opening cysteine and the closing phenylalanine or tryptophan. The D gene is left open where the match is weak. Rows give clone size only sometimes, using once, few, many, or a class for an expanded clone.

>TRBJ2-7|TRBV3-1/TRBV3-2|-|-
TGTGCCAGCAGCCGCAACCTACTGAACGAGCAGTACTTC
CASSRNLLNEQYF
>TRBJ1-3|TRBV28|-|TRBD1
TGTGCCAGCAGCCGACCAGGGGGCACTGGAAACACCATATATTTT
CASSRPGGTGNTIYF
>TRBJ2-3|TRBV6-2/TRBV6-3|-|TRBD2
TGTGCCAGCAGTTCCACTAGCGGTGTGGCGACAGATACGCAGTATTTT
CASSSTSGVATDTQYF
>TRBJ2-3|TRBV24-1|once|-
TGTGCCACCAGTGGACAGAACACAGATACGCAGTATTTT
CATSGQNTDTQYF
>TRBJ1-1|TRBV7-6|-|-
TGTGCCAGCAGCCCACGGCAGGGTGCGAACACTGAAGCTTTCTTT
CASSPRQGANTEAFF
>TRBJ1-5|TRBV24-1|-|TRBD1
TGTGCCACCAGTGATCGGACAGGGTCGAGGAATCAGCCCCAGCATTTT
CATSDRTGSRNQPQHF
>TRBJ1-3|TRBV5-6|-|TRBD1
TGTGCCAGCAGGATACAGGGGACCTCTGGAAACACCATATATTTT
CASRIQGTSGNTIYF
>TRBJ1-2|TRBV6-5|-|TRBD1
TGTGCCAGCACCGAATCCGGGACAGCCCTTTATGGCTACACCTTC
CASTESGTALYGYTF
>TRBJ2-7|TRBV5-1|-|-
TGCGCCAGCAGCCTTTACGGACAGCCTGCCGAGCAGTACTTC
CASSLYGQPAEQYF
>TRBJ2-3|TRBV7-2|-|TRBD2
TGTGCCAGCAGCTTAGATGGGACTAGCGGGTTCACAGATACGCAGTATTTT
CASSLDGTSGFTDTQYF
>TRBJ1-2|TRBV28|-|-
TGTGCCAGCAGTCCCCCCCCCGGCGATGGGGGAGGTGGCTACACCTTC
CASSPPPGDGGGGYTF
>TRBJ2-1|TRBV7-3|-|TRBD2
TGTGCCAGCAGCTTAAGTGGGAGGGGAGATGAGCAGTTCTTC
CASSLSGRGDEQFF
>TRBJ2-3|TRBV27|-|-
TGTGCCAGCAGCGCCCACAGGGTAGGCACAGATACGCAGTATTTT
CASSAHRVGTDTQYF
>TRBJ1-3|TRBV5-6|few|-
TGTGCCAGCAGCTACAGGGACCCCTCTGGAAACACCATATATTTT
CASSYRDPSGNTIYF
>TRBJ1-1|TRBV11-2|-|TRBD1
TGTGCCAGCAGCTCATCTCGGGGACAGTTCGCTGAAGCTTTCTTT
CASSSSRGQFAEAFF
>TRBJ2-7|TRBV6-5|-|TRBD2
TGTGCCAGCAGCGCGGGAGACTACGAGCAGTACTTC
CASSAGDYEQYF
>TRBJ2-1|TRBV11-2|once|TRBD2
TGTGCCTGTAAGAGCGGGAGTAAGGTTGAGCAGTTCTTC
CACKSGSKVEQFF
>TRBJ1-2|TRBV19|-|-
TGTGGGCGAGTGAGGAACTATGGCTACACCTTC
CGRVRNYGYTF
>TRBJ2-7|TRBV10-3|-|TRBD2
TGTGCCATCAGTGAGACGGGGGGAGGTTCCTACGAGCAGTACTTC
CAISETGGGSYEQYF
>TRBJ2-7|TRBV12-2|-|-
TGTGCAAGTCGGGACAGGGGAATTTTCTACGAGCAGTACTTC
CASRDRGIFYEQYF
>TRBJ2-1|TRBV19|few|TRBD2
TGTGCCAGTAGTATAACGGGGGGGGTACGTGAGCAGTTCTTC
CASSITGGVREQFF
>TRBJ2-4|TRBV30|once|TRBD1
TGTGCCTGGAGTCCCCGATGGGGACAGGGGGGGAACATTCAGTACTTC
CAWSPRWGQGGNIQYF
>TRBJ2-5|TRBV10-3|few|TRBD2
TGTGCCATCAAGGGCGGGGGGGAAAGAGAGACCCAGTACTTC
CAIKGGGERETQYF
>TRBJ2-7|TRBV7-2|-|TRBD1
TGTGCCAGCAGGGGACAGGCGTCCTACGAGCAGTACTTC
CASRGQASYEQYF
>TRBJ2-3|TRBV9|-|-
TGTGCCAGCAGCGTAGCATCTAGTGGCACAGATACGCAGTATTTT
CASSVASSGTDTQYF
>TRBJ1-1|TRBV5-5|-|-
TGTGCCAGCAGCTTTGGACAGAAGAACACTGAAGCTTTCTTT
CASSFGQKNTEAFF
>TRBJ1-5|TRBV28|-|-
TGTGCCAGCAGTCGAGGAGGGGGGGGTCAGCCCCAGCATTTT
CASSRGGGGQPQHF
>TRBJ2-3|TRBV5-1|-|-
TGCGCCAGCAGCTTGGCCGGGGTAGCGTCCTCTAGCACAGATACGCAGTATTTT
CASSLAGVASSSTDTQYF
>TRBJ2-5|TRBV28|-|TRBD2
TGTGCCAGCAGTTCAAGGACTAGCGGGAAAGAGACCCAGTACTTC
CASSSRTSGKETQYF
>TRBJ1-2|TRBV7-9|-|TRBD1
TGTGCCAGCAGCTTCGGCGGGACAGGCGGGGTGGATGGCTACACCTTC
CASSFGGTGGVDGYTF
>TRBJ1-2|TRBV6-4|-|TRBD1
TGTGCCAGCAGTCTTTTCCGGGACAGGGGTATAAACTATGGCTACACCTTC
CASSLFRDRGINYGYTF
>TRBJ1-2|TRBV4-3|-|TRBD1
TGCGCCAGCAGCCACGAAACGGGACAGGGGTATGGCTACACCTTC
CASSHETGQGYGYTF
>TRBJ2-2|TRBV2|-|-
TGTGCCAGCACACTCAGGTCGAACACCGGGGAGCTGTTTTTT
CASTLRSNTGELFF
>TRBJ1-1|TRBV18|once|-
TGTGCCAGCACACCCGGTCTTAACCTGGTGAACACTGAAGCTTTCTTT
CASTPGLNLVNTEAFF
>TRBJ1-6|TRBV9|-|-
TGTGCCAGCAGCGTAGCTCAAGCCTCGAGATCACCCCTCCACTTT
CASSVAQASRSPLHF
>TRBJ2-7|TRBV28|-|-
TGTGCCAGCAGTTCGGAGCTTAGTGGGAGAGCCCTTTACGAGCAGTACTTC
CASSSELSGRALYEQYF
>TRBJ1-2|TRBV20-1|-|-
TGCAGCCCTTGGGTGATGGGCGGCTACACCTTC
CSPWVMGGYTF
>TRBJ2-7|TRBV3-1/TRBV3-2|-|TRBD1
TGTGCCAGCAGCCAGAGGGGACAGGGCCCCTACGAGCAGTACTTC
CASSQRGQGPYEQYF
>TRBJ1-3|TRBV28|-|-
TGTGCCAGCAGTTTATCGCAGGGCTCTGGAAACACCATATATTTT
CASSLSQGSGNTIYF
>TRBJ1-1|TRBV6-4|-|-
TGTGCCAGCAGGGAGGCGGAGAACACTGAAGCTTTCTTT
CASREAENTEAFF
>TRBJ2-5|TRBV7-2|-|TRBD2
TGTGCCAGCAGCTTCCTCGGACTAGAGGAGACCCAGTACTTC
CASSFLGLEETQYF
>TRBJ1-2|TRBV24-1|-|-
TGTGCCACCAGTGATCCCGCGGCGGGTTTCCGAGGAGGCTACACCTTC
CATSDPAAGFRGGYTF
>TRBJ2-1|TRBV19|-|TRBD2
TGTGCCAGTAGTCTAGAGCGGGGGTGGGATGAGCAGTTCTTC
CASSLERGWDEQFF
>TRBJ1-2|TRBV27|few|-
TGTGCCAGCAGTTTTGCAGGCGCTAACTATGGCTACACCTTC
CASSFAGANYGYTF
>TRBJ2-1|TRBV7-6|-|-
TGTGCCAGCAGCTTACAGGGCTATGAGCAGTTCTTC
CASSLQGYEQFF
>TRBJ1-1|TRBV5-1|-|-
TGCGCCAGCAGCTTGGAGCTACAGGGGAACACTGAAGCTTTCTTT
CASSLELQGNTEAFF
>TRBJ1-1|TRBV19|-|TRBD1
TGTGCCAGTAGTTTGGACAGGGCAGCTTTCTTT
CASSLDRAAFF
>TRBJ1-2|TRBV5-4|-|-
TGTGCCAGCAGCTTGGATGTGGGCGTTAACTATGGCTACACCTTC
CASSLDVGVNYGYTF
>TRBJ1-6|TRBV19|-|-
TGTGCCAGTAAATTGGACGGACTTAATTCACCCCTCCACTTT
CASKLDGLNSPLHF
>TRBJ1-6|TRBV5-1|-|-
TGCGCCAGCAGCTTGGAGACAGGAAGCTATAATTCACCCCTCCACTTT
CASSLETGSYNSPLHF
>TRBJ2-5|TRBV4-1|-|TRBD2
TGCGCCAGCAGCCAAGAGGCTAGCGGGGGGCCGAATCAAGAGACCCAGTACTTC
CASSQEASGGPNQETQYF
>TRBJ2-7|TRBV6-5|-|TRBD2
TGTGCCAGCACCCGACTAGCGGGCCCCTACGAGCAGTACTTC
CASTRLAGPYEQYF
>TRBJ1-4|TRBV10-3|-|-
TGTGCCATCGGGGGCGGAACAGCAACTAATGAAAAACTGTTTTTT
CAIGGGTATNEKLFF
>TRBJ1-2|TRBV28|-|TRBD1
TGTGCCAGCAGTGTACGACAGGGGGCGGACTATGGCTACACCTTC
CASSVRQGADYGYTF
>TRBJ2-3|TRBV24-1|-|TRBD2
TGTGCCACCAGTGATCCATCCGGGACTAGCGGGAGAGATACGCAGTATTTT
CATSDPSGTSGRDTQYF
>TRBJ2-5|TRBV19|-|TRBD2
TGTGCCAGTAGTAAGACCAGCGGGACCCAAGAGACCCAGTACTTC
CASSKTSGTQETQYF
>TRBJ2-1|TRBV7-2|-|TRBD2
TGTGCCAGCAGCTCTCCCTGGGGGGGGTACAATGAGCAGTTCTTC
CASSSPWGGYNEQFF
>TRBJ2-7|TRBV7-9|-|TRBD2
TGTGCCAGCAGCTTAGCGCAAGGGACTAGCGGGAGGGGCGAGCAGTACTTC
CASSLAQGTSGRGEQYF
>TRBJ1-6|TRBV7-9|-|-
TGTGCCAGCAGCTTAGAGGGGAATTCACCCCTCCACTTT
CASSLEGNSPLHF
>TRBJ1-1|TRBV6-6|-|-
TGTGCCAGCAGTTACGCAACAGAGAACACTGAAGCTTTCTTT
CASSYATENTEAFF